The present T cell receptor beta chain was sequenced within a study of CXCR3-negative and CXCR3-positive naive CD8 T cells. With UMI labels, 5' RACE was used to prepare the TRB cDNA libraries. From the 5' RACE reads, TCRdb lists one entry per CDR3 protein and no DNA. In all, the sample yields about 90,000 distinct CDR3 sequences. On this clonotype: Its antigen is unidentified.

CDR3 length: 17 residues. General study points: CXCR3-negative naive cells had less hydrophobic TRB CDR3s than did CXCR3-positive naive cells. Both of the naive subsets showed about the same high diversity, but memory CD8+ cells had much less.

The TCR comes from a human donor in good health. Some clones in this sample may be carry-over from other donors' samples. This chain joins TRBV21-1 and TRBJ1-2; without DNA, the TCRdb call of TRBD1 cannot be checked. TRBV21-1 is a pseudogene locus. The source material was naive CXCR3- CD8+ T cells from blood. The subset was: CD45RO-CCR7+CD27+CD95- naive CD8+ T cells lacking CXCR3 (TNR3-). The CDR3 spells CASSKPTGWTVHYGYTF.